The next 30 T cell receptor beta chains were all read from a single sample in a study of blood T cells in healthy people across ages. Through a sample-barcoded 5' primer and a J-beta primer mix, a second PCR was run for about 6 to 11 cycles. From the 5' RACE reads, TCRdb called clonotypes with MiXCR, one entry per CDR3 protein. Found here are some 1 million distinct CDR3 sequences, less than 50% of them singletons; the top ten hold approximately 17%. The specimen was blood. The receptors were sampled from a woman aged 55-70 years in good health.

The chain links TRBV20-1 to TRBJ2-7; D unclear. This CDR3 contains 15 residues. Between the trimmed V and J ends, which lost 2 bases and 0 bases, there was a span of 14 bases. The germline V gene encodes CDR1 DFQATT and CDR2 SNEGSKA (reference sequence). DNA for the CDR3: TGCAGTGCTAGACCCGCTTTCGCGATCTCCTACGAGCAGTACTTC. Its translation: CSARPAFAISYEQYF.

J is TRBJ2-5 and V is TRBV10-1, with no clear D. V lost 3 bases to trimming and J lost 2 bases, with 16 bases between them. The CDR3 covers 16 residues. The germline CDR1 and CDR2 sequences are WNHNN and SYGVQD (reference sequence). The CDR3 is CASSEFIQRQQETQYF. In DNA form, the CDR3 reads TGCGCCAGCAGTGAATTCATTCAGCGACAACAAGAGACCCAGTACTTC.

This clonotype was found a few times. The genes are TRBV27 and TRBJ2-1, with a possible D match to TRBD2 (6 bases). Trimming stripped 6 bases from V and 8 bases from J, with 14 bases between. This CDR3 contains 13 residues. Germline CDR1 and CDR2: MNHEY and SMNVEV (reference sequence). The CDR3 here is CASRLLAHDEQFF. The CDR3 DNA reads TGTGCCAGCAGATTACTAGCTCACGATGAGCAGTTCTTC.

The DNA of the CDR3 is TGTGCCAGCAGTCATAAAACTCCTTATAATTCACCCCTCCACTTT. As protein: CASSHKTPYNSPLHF. This chain uses TRBV27 with TRBJ1-6; D is undetermined. Germline V gives CDR1 MNHEY, CDR2 SMNVEV (reference sequence). CDR3 size: 15 residues. Between the trimmed V and J ends, which lost 5 bases and 4 bases, there was a span of 12 bases.

This clonotype showed up just a few times. This chain joins TRBV29-1 and TRBJ2-7; 11 positions match TRBD1. The length of the CDR3 is 15 residues. CDR1 SQVTM and CDR2 ANQGSEA come from the germline V gene. J was trimmed by 4 bases and V by 2 bases; bases with no gene match: 7. The CDR3, as DNA: TGCAGCGTTGAAATTGGACAGGGGGCCACATACGAGCAGTACTTC. As protein: CSVEIGQGATYEQYF.

The chain couples TRBV24-1 to TRBJ2-5, with 7 positions matching TRBD1. This CDR3 spans 14 amino acids. The germline CDR1 and CDR2 sequences are KGHDR and SFDVKD. Trimming cost V 6 bases and J 5 bases; bases outside gene matches: 8. CDR3 loop: CATSLPGGRETQYF. The DNA for the CDR3 is TGTGCCACCAGTCTTCCAGGGGGTAGGGAGACCCAGTACTTC.

The chain carries TRBV7-9 and TRBJ1-6; maybe TRBD1 (5 bases). This CDR3 is built from 15 residues. Germline CDR1 and CDR2: SEHNR and FQNEAQ (reference sequence). The V end lost 3 bases, the J end lost 9 bases, and 15 bases lay between the germline ends. DNA for the CDR3: TGTGCCAGCAGCTTTGGGCCGGGGGAGCGTTCACCCCTCCACTTT. It yields the protein CASSFGPGERSPLHF.

The chain employs TRBV2 and TRBJ1-2; D is ambiguous. The CDR3 covers 15 residues. Trimming left V 2 bases short and J 5 bases short, with 15 bases between. Germline V gene lookup returns CDR1 SNHLY and CDR2 FYNNEI. This CDR3 reads CASSESPMERYGYTF. CDR3 DNA sequence: TGTGCCAGCAGTGAATCCCCCATGGAGCGGTATGGCTACACCTTC. Full variable domain (missing parts from reference TRBV2 and TRBJ1-2): EPEVTQTPSHQVTQMGQEVILRCVPISNHLYFYWYRQILGQKVEFLVSFYNNEISEKSEIFDDQFSVERPDGSNFTLKIRSTKLEDSAMYFCASSESPMERYGYTFGSGTRLTVV.

As concerns this clonotype: This may be a read error, as it is one base from a much larger clone. The CDR3 coding sequence is TGTGCCAGCAGTTCTCGAAGCATGTACAATGAGCAGTACTTC. It yields the protein CASSSRSMYNEQYF. The V and J genes are TRBV28 and TRBJ2-1; unclear D gene. The J call may be faulty, since TRBJ2-7 better matches the DNA end. CDR1 MDHEN and CDR2 SYDVKM come from the germline V gene. CDR3 size: 14 residues.

This clonotype was seen a handful of times. J is TRBJ2-7 and V is TRBV20-1, with D hard to call. The V and J ends lost 5 bases and 7 bases respectively, with 18 bases between them. Per germline, CDR1 DFQATT and CDR2 SNEGSKA (reference sequence). The CDR3 sequence is 13 residues long. The CDR3 reads CSAPTDESWEQYF. The CDR3 DNA follows: TGCAGTGCTCCGACCGACGAGTCTTGGGAGCAGTACTTC.

The V call is TRBV20-1, the J call TRBJ2-5; D is possibly TRBD1 (6 bases). From germline, CDR1 is DFQATT and CDR2 SNEGSKA (reference sequence). V lost 6 bases to trimming and J lost 4 bases, with 24 bases between them. The CDR3 runs to 16 residues. The CDR3 sequence is CSALYAGTSVGETQYF. For the CDR3, the DNA is TGCAGTGCCCTTTATGCTGGGACATCGGTTGGAGAGACCCAGTACTTC.

The chain is built from TRBV6-6 and TRBJ2-1, with D perhaps assigned TRBD1 or TRBD2 (5 bases each). This CDR3 is 15 amino acids long. With 2 bases removed from V and 7 bases from J, the gap between germline ends came to 15 bases. Germline-derived CDR1 and CDR2 are MNHNY and SVGAGI (reference sequence). CDR3 nucleotides: TGTGCCAGCAGTTACCCCGAGGGGAGTCGGAATGAGCAGTTCTTC. This gives the protein CASSYPEGSRNEQFF.

V is TRBV3-1 and J is TRBJ2-4, with a tentative D call TRBD2 (6 bases). Germline CDR1 reads LGHDT; CDR2 reads YNNKEL (reference sequence). V was clipped by 1 base and J by 0 bases, with 13 bases between them. The CDR3 covers 17 residues. The CDR3, as DNA: TGTGCCAGCAGCCAAGGAGTCGGGACTTTAGCCAAAAACATTCAGTACTTC. This encodes CASSQGVGTLAKNIQYF.

The chain links TRBV4-1 to TRBJ1-6; D unresolved. Germline V gives CDR1 MGHRA, CDR2 YSYEKL. V lost 1 base, J lost 7 bases, and 8 bases lay in between. The CDR3 length is 14 residues. The CDR3, as DNA: TGCGCCAGCAGCCAAGGACTTGAGAATTCACCCCTCCACTTT. Residues: CASSQGLENSPLHF.

This clonotype was seen a handful of times. V is TRBV20-1 and J is TRBJ2-7; 8 nucleotides align to TRBD2. Germline V lookup: CDR1 DFQATT, CDR2 SNEGSKA (reference sequence). Trimming at V came to 2 bases and at J to 0 bases, leaving 3 bases not matched to a gene. This CDR3 contains 14 residues. The CDR3 region has the DNA TGCAGTGCTAGACTAGCGGGCACCTCCTACGAGCAGTACTTC. Translating gives CSARLAGTSYEQYF.

V and J are TRBV6-1 and TRBJ2-3; the D gene is possibly TRBD2 (5 bases). Trimming stripped 7 bases from V and 3 bases from J, with 11 bases between. The CDR3 spans 13 residues. Germline CDR1 MNHNS, CDR2 SASEGT. The chain's CDR3 is CASTAAPTDTQYF. The CDR3 DNA sequence: TGTGCCAGCACAGCGGCCCCGACAGATACGCAGTATTTT.

This clonotype was recorded a few times. This chain links TRBV10-3 with TRBJ2-7; D not resolved. Germline V CDR1 and CDR2: ENHRY, SYGVKD. The V end lost 2 bases, the J end lost 3 bases, and 14 bases lay between the germline ends. The CDR3 contains 15 residues. The CDR3 sequence: CAISEGFSRNYEQYF. The CDR3 DNA reads TGTGCCATCAGTGAGGGTTTTTCAAGAAACTACGAGCAGTACTTC.

This clonotype has more than one count but fewer than ten. The V call is TRBV20-1, the J call TRBJ2-7; the match to TRBD1 covers 8 bases. The CDR3 is 14 amino acids. Germline CDR1 and CDR2: DFQATT and SNEGSKA (reference sequence). This chain's CDR3 is CSGSSQGAPYEQYF. CDR3 in DNA: TGCAGCGGATCCTCTCAGGGGGCTCCCTACGAGCAGTACTTC.

This clonotype was picked up a small number of times. The V and J genes are TRBV5-6 and TRBJ2-1; possible D gene TRBD1, 5 bases. Between the trimmed V and J ends, which lost 2 bases and 0 bases, there was a span of 12 bases. CDR1 and CDR2 (germline): SGHDT, YYEEEE. This CDR3 comprises 16 residues. CDR3 in amino acids: CASSLVGPSSYNEQFF. CDR3 coding DNA: TGTGCCAGCAGCTTAGTGGGGCCGAGCTCCTACAATGAGCAGTTCTTC. Together with reference TRBV5-6 and TRBJ2-1, the CDR3 gives the full variable domain: DAGVTQSPTHLIKTRGQQVTLRCSPKSGHDTVSWYQQALGQGPQFIFQYYEEEERQRGNFPDRFSGHQFPNYSSELNVNALLLGDSALYLCASSLVGPSSYNEQFFGPGTRLTVL.

The CDR3 protein is CASSTVSGRGSQNIQYF. DNA of the CDR3: TGCGCCAGCAGCACTGTTAGCGGGAGGGGGAGTCAAAACATTCAGTACTTC. The rearrangement uses TRBV5-1 and TRBJ2-4; 11 bases match TRBD2. Unmatched junction bases numbered 11, after V lost 4 bases and J lost 5 bases. The CDR3 runs 17 residues. Germline values: CDR1 SGHRS, CDR2 YFSETQ.

V and J are TRBV4-1 and TRBJ2-3; D may match TRBD1 or TRBD2 (6 bases each). The CDR3 has 15 residues. Germline V gives CDR1 MGHRA, CDR2 YSYEKL. V was shortened by 9 bases and J by 3 bases, with 19 bases between the two germline ends. CDR3 sequence reads: CARKFRRGRTDTQYF. The DNA of the CDR3 is TGCGCCAGGAAATTCAGGAGGGGGAGGACAGATACGCAGTATTTT.

This clonotype has a single count. This CDR3 reads CSVQRTGSNSPLHF. CDR3 sequence (DNA): TGCAGTGTGCAACGGACAGGGAGTAATTCACCCCTCCACTTT. The chain couples TRBV20-1 to TRBJ1-6; TRBD1 matches at 8 bases. Trimming took 7 bases from V and 6 from J; bases not matched to a gene: 8. The germline V gene encodes CDR1 DFQATT and CDR2 SNEGSKA (reference sequence). The CDR3 covers 14 residues.

CDR3 region: CASRSGADYGYTF. As DNA, the CDR3 is TGTGCCAGCAGGTCAGGGGCGGACTATGGCTACACCTTC. The J gene is TRBJ1-2, the V gene TRBV27, with D possibly matching TRBD1 (6 bases). Per the germline V gene, CDR1 is MNHEY and CDR2 is SMNVEV (reference sequence). V was trimmed by 6 bases and J by 3 bases, leaving 11 bases between them. The CDR3 extends over 13 amino acids.

The rearrangement joins TRBV15 to TRBJ1-5, with D uncertain. The CDR3 has 14 residues. Germline values: CDR1 LNHNV, CDR2 YYDKDF (reference sequence). Trimming removed 6 bases at V and 8 bases at J, with 17 bases between. CDR3 DNA sequence: TGTGCCACCAGTAAAGCAGACCGTAGGGAGCCCCAGCATTTT. It specifies CATSKADRREPQHF.

The rearrangement uses TRBV6-1 and TRBJ2-5, with 14 bases that match TRBD2. V was clipped by 6 bases and J by 2 bases; unmatched bases: 20. Germline CDR1 is MNHNS and CDR2 is SASEGT. The CDR3 loop spans 21 amino acids. CDR3 in amino acids: CASSLRFGEGLAGGGQETQYF. The CDR3 DNA reads TGTGCCAGCAGCCTCCGGTTTGGGGAAGGACTAGCGGGGGGCGGGCAAGAGACCCAGTACTTC.

The chain uses TRBV12-3 or TRBV12-4 and TRBJ2-4, with no clear D. This CDR3 contains 15 residues. With 5 bases removed from V and 0 bases from J, the gap between germline ends came to 11 bases. The CDR3 protein is CASSRDNLAKNIQYF. DNA of the CDR3: TGTGCCAGCAGTAGAGACAATCTAGCCAAAAACATTCAGTACTTC.

This clonotype was seen a handful of times. The chain has TRBV5-1 and TRBJ2-7, with TRBD2 matching over 10 bases. V was clipped by 1 base and J by 5 bases; unmatched bases: 9. This CDR3 spans 16 amino acids. Germline V gene data show CDR1 as SGHRS and CDR2 as YFSETQ. This CDR3 is CASSLRPSGSTDEQYF. CDR3 nucleotides: TGCGCCAGCAGCTTGAGGCCTAGCGGGAGTACGGACGAGCAGTACTTC.

V usage is TRBV5-1 and J usage is TRBJ1-2; TRBD1 is a possible D gene (5 bases). Germline lookup yields CDR1 SGHRS and CDR2 YFSETQ. V was cut by 1 base and J by 2 bases, with 9 bases left in between. This CDR3 has 14 residues. CDR3 sequence reads: CASSLSRTNYGYTF. DNA for the CDR3: TGCGCCAGCAGCTTGAGTCGGACAAACTATGGCTACACCTTC.

The chain uses TRBV6-1 and TRBJ2-5; 16 bases are shared with TRBD2. The DNA end lines up better with TRBJ2-7; the J call may be wrong. Germline loops: CDR1 MNHNS, CDR2 SASEGT. CDR3 length: 16 residues. CDR3 sequence (DNA): TGTGCCAGCAGGAAATTGGGACTAGCGGGAGGGAACGAGCAGTACTTC. This gives the protein CASRKLGLAGGNEQYF.

The J gene is TRBJ1-6, the V gene TRBV18; D is undetermined. CDR1 is KGHSH, CDR2 LQKENI, per germline. Trimming cost V 1 base and J 2 bases, with 6 bases left between them. The CDR3 runs to 15 residues. CDR3 protein: CASSPQSTYNSPLHF. The CDR3 coding sequence is TGTGCCAGCTCACCACAGTCCACCTATAATTCACCCCTCCACTTT.